Below are 20 T cell receptor beta chains sequenced from a single sample in a study of T cell responses to AZD1222 COVID-19 vaccine. Measured with immunoSEQ multiplex PCR; TCRdb has only the in-frame clones, and not every one. Among about 120,000 clones listed, roughly nine tenths were seen once. The sequencing here drew on peripheral blood, taken 28 days after the second AZD1222 dose. These TCRs come from an adult who received the AZD1222 COVID-19 vaccine.

The chain is built from TRBV28 and TRBJ2-2; 9 bases fit TRBD2. The CDR3 is 17 residues long. The germline V gene encodes CDR1 MDHEN and CDR2 SYDVKM. Unmatched junction bases numbered 9, after V lost 2 bases and J lost 5 bases. The CDR3 is CASSLRRWRGGTGELFF. The CDR3 bases are TGTGCCAGCAGTTTACGTCGTTGGCGGGGGGGAACCGGGGAGCTGTTTTTT. The full variable domain, completed using reference TRBV28 and TRBJ2-2, is DVKVTQSSRYLVKRTGEKVFLECVQDMDHENMFWYRQDPGLGLRLIYFSYDVKMKEKGDIPEGYSVSREKKERFSLILESASTNQTSMYLCASSLRRWRGGTGELFFGEGSRLTVL.

The chain joins TRBV3-1 (or the pseudogene TRBV3-2) to TRBJ1-2; maybe TRBD1 (6 bases). The germline CDR1 and CDR2 sequences are LGHDT and YNNKEL (reference sequence). The CDR3 contains 15 residues. V was cut by 2 bases and J by 8 bases, with 18 bases left in between. In nucleotides, the CDR3 is TGTGCCAGCAGCCAACAGAGGGCAGGGGCGAGAGGCTACACCTTC. Amino acids: CASSQQRAGARGYTF.

The chain recombines TRBV19 with TRBJ1-5, with 9 bases fitting TRBD1. The CDR3 covers 16 residues. Trimming at V came to 0 bases and at J to 7 bases, leaving 7 bases not matched to a gene. The germline CDR1 and CDR2 sequences are LNHDA and SQIVND (reference sequence). The CDR3 loop reads CASSIDGRQGDQPQHF. In DNA form, the CDR3 reads TGTGCCAGTAGTATAGATGGGAGACAGGGGGACCAGCCCCAGCATTTT.

This chain uses TRBV6-5 with TRBJ1-5, with 7 bases identical to TRBD1. Germline V gives CDR1 MNHEY, CDR2 SVGAGI. Trimming removed 5 bases from V and 4 bases from J; junction bases left unmatched: 5. CDR3 size: 14 residues. The CDR3 sequence: CASSKTGVNQPQHF. CDR3 bases: TGTGCCAGCAGTAAAACAGGGGTGAATCAGCCCCAGCATTTT.

The CDR3: CATSGRPPGANVLTF. Here the CDR3 DNA reads TGTGCCACCAGCGGACGCCCCCCTGGGGCCAACGTCCTGACTTTC. The chain carries TRBV15 and TRBJ2-6; D remains unclear. There are 15 residues in the CDR3. V was pared by 5 bases and J by 2 bases, with 10 bases between. In germline, CDR1 is LNHNV, CDR2 YYDKDF (reference sequence).

The chain is built from TRBV2 and TRBJ1-4, with TRBD1 as a possible D gene (6 bases). Germline V gene data show CDR1 as SNHLY and CDR2 as FYNNEI. V gave up 0 bases and J gave up 8 bases, with 16 bases separating them. The CDR3 totals 16 residues. The CDR3 DNA follows: TGTGCCAGCAGTGAAGCGGGGGCGGGGAGTGGCGAAAAACTGTTTTTT. Translation gives CASSEAGAGSGEKLFF.

The chain employs TRBV7-9 and TRBJ1-4; 12 positions match TRBD1. CDR1 SEHNR and CDR2 FQNEAQ come from the germline V gene (reference sequence). Unmatched junction bases numbered 7, after V lost 3 bases and J lost 2 bases. This CDR3 is 18 amino acids long. CDR3: CASSLGPGTGGTNEKLFF. The CDR3, as DNA: TGTGCCAGCAGCTTGGGGCCCGGGACAGGGGGCACTAATGAAAAACTGTTTTTT.

V is TRBV5-4 and J is TRBJ2-5; TRBD2 is a possible D gene (6 bases). The CDR3 is 14 residues long. V gave up 4 bases and J gave up 0 bases, with 10 bases separating them. The germline V gene encodes CDR1 SGHNT and CDR2 YYREEE (reference sequence). The CDR3 DNA reads TGTGCCAGCAGCAGGCCGGGGGACCAAGAGACCCAGTACTTC. Its protein product is CASSRPGDQETQYF.

The rearrangement links TRBV18 to TRBJ1-1; D unclear. The CDR3 is 13 residues long. V shed 3 bases and J shed 5 bases, with 10 bases lying between them. Germline V gene data show CDR1 as KGHSH and CDR2 as LQKENI. CDR3 protein: CASSPGPRTEAFF. Written as DNA, the CDR3 is TGTGCCAGCTCACCCGGGCCGAGGACTGAAGCTTTCTTT.

J is TRBJ2-5 and V is TRBV5-4, with 8 bases matching TRBD2. Germline V CDR1 and CDR2: SGHNT, YYREEE (reference sequence). The V gene end was trimmed by 0 bases and the J gene end by 1 base; junction bases not matched to a gene: 2. This CDR3 is 15 amino acids long. Written as DNA, the CDR3 is TGTGCCAGCAGCTTGGGCGGGGGGTCCCAAGAGACCCAGTACTTC. This encodes CASSLGGGSQETQYF.

V gene TRBV10-3 combines with J gene TRBJ2-7, with 10 nucleotides matching TRBD1. This CDR3 has 14 residues. Trimming removed 6 bases from V and 6 bases from J; junction bases left unmatched: 8. From germline, CDR1 is ENHRY and CDR2 SYGVKD. The CDR3 DNA reads TGTGCCATCAGAGATCCGGGACAGGGGTTCGAGCAGTACTTC. This sequence encodes CAIRDPGQGFEQYF.

The chain combines TRBV4-1 with TRBJ2-7; no reliable D call. The V and J ends lost 9 bases and 0 bases respectively, with 18 bases between them. The CDR3 has 15 amino acids. Germline V gives CDR1 MGHRA, CDR2 YSYEKL. The CDR3: CASSSRVSGSYEQYF. The CDR3 DNA is TGCGCCAGTTCCTCAAGAGTATCAGGCTCCTACGAGCAGTACTTC.

The V and J genes are TRBV19 and TRBJ2-5, with D perhaps matching TRBD1 (8 bases). The ends were cut back, 3 bases at V and 1 base at J, with 15 bases in the middle. This CDR3 has 16 amino acids. The germline gives CDR1 LNHDA, CDR2 SQIVND (reference sequence). The CDR3 here is CASSMVQGGVQETQYF. CDR3 in DNA: TGTGCCAGTAGTATGGTACAGGGGGGGGTCCAAGAGACCCAGTACTTC.

This chain connects TRBV7-9 to TRBJ2-7; possible D gene TRBD2, 6 bases. The V end was cut by 0 bases, the J end by 3 bases, with 9 bases between. Germline lookup yields CDR1 SEHNR and CDR2 FQNEAQ (reference sequence). The length of the CDR3 is 14 residues. This CDR3 is CASSLAGGNYEQYF. For the CDR3, the DNA is TGTGCCAGCAGCTTAGCCGGGGGTAACTACGAGCAGTACTTC. The variable domain in full, completed from reference TRBV7-9 and TRBJ2-7, reads DTGVSQNPRHKITKRGQNVTFRCDPISEHNRLYWYRQTLGQGPEFLTYFQNEAQLEKSRLLSDRFSAERPKGSFSTLEIQRTEQGDSAMYLCASSLAGGNYEQYFGPGTRLTVT.

The chain uses TRBV5-1 and TRBJ2-1; D is unresolved. The V gene lost 2 bases and the J gene lost 10 bases, with 19 bases spanning the gap. Per the germline V gene, CDR1 is SGHRS and CDR2 is YFSETQ. This CDR3 has 15 amino acids. Here the CDR3 reads CASSFVDRPKEEQFF. The CDR3 DNA reads as TGCGCCAGCAGCTTTGTCGATAGACCCAAGGAAGAGCAGTTCTTC.

This chain connects TRBV30 to TRBJ2-7; tentatively, D is TRBD2 (6 bases). From germline, CDR1 is GTSNPN and CDR2 SVGIG (reference sequence). Trimming stripped 1 base from V and 1 base from J, with 11 bases between. The CDR3 sequence is 14 residues long. As DNA, the CDR3 is TGTGCCTGGAGTGGTTCTAGCGCATCCTACGAGCAGTACTTC. This codes for CAWSGSSASYEQYF.

The chain links TRBV10-1 to TRBJ2-2, with TRBD1 matching over 9 bases. J gave up 6 bases and V 6 bases, and 5 bases lay outside the gene matches. The CDR3 length is 14 residues. In germline, CDR1 is WNHNN, CDR2 SYGVQD (reference sequence). The CDR3 DNA sequence: TGCGCCAGCAGCCGGGACAGGGTGGCCGGGGAGCTGTTTTTT. This codes for CASSRDRVAGELFF.

This clone was seen a few times. The CDR3 DNA follows: TGTGCCAGTAGTATTGCTGACACCGCCAATTCACCCCTCCACTTT. Its protein product is CASSIADTANSPLHF. The chain combines TRBV19 with TRBJ1-6, with no clear D. The CDR3 sequence is 15 residues long. Trimming removed 3 bases from V and 7 bases from J, with 13 bases in between. Germline V lookup: CDR1 LNHDA, CDR2 SQIVND (reference sequence).

This clone was recorded a few times. The chain uses TRBV13 and TRBJ2-7; 7 positions match TRBD1. The CDR3 consists of 13 residues. Germline lookup yields CDR1 PRHDT and CDR2 FYEKMQ (reference sequence). Losses at the gene ends were 2 bases for V and 3 bases for J; bases not matched to a gene: 1. The CDR3 nucleotides read TGTGCCAGCAGCTTATGGACAGGCTACGAGCAGTACTTC. Translation gives CASSLWTGYEQYF.

This clone occurred once. The rearrangement joins TRBV18 to TRBJ2-7, with D perhaps matching TRBD2 (6 bases). The germline CDR1 and CDR2 sequences are KGHSH and LQKENI. This CDR3 is built from 14 residues. V shed 3 bases and J shed 4 bases, with 13 bases lying between them. CDR3 amino acids: CASSPSGSAYEQYF. CDR3 DNA sequence: TGTGCCAGCTCACCCTCCGGGAGTGCTTACGAGCAGTACTTC.